A single sample is the source of the 26 T cell receptor beta chains below, sequenced in a study of immune characterization of retroperitoneal liposarcoma. TCRdb passed the PCR reads through MiXCR, listing each CDR3 protein once. The repertoire holds roughly 11,000 distinct CDR3 sequences, with 22% as singletons. The specimen was blood. Every receptor here comes from a female donor with retroperitoneal liposarcoma.

This clonotype came up a few times. This chain connects TRBV27 to TRBJ2-7, with 9 bases that match TRBD1. J gave up 3 bases and V 6 bases, and 9 bases lay outside the gene matches. The germline V gene has CDR1 MNHEY and CDR2 SMNVEV (reference sequence). CDR3 length equals 15 residues. The CDR3, as DNA: TGTGCCAGCAGCTATAAAACGGGACAGGGCTACGAGCAGTACTTC. Encoded protein: CASSYKTGQGYEQYF.

By proportion, this clonotype is medium-sized. The rearrangement joins TRBV11-2 to TRBJ1-1, with D perhaps TRBD1 (5 bases). CDR3 length: 15 residues. Germline V lookup: CDR1 SGHAT, CDR2 FQNNGV. V lost 4 bases and J lost 1, with 13 bases in between. This chain's CDR3 is CASSSLRGTNTEAFF. CDR3 DNA: TGTGCCAGCAGCTCCCTCCGGGGGACGAACACTGAAGCTTTCTTT.

V is TRBV20-1 and J is TRBJ2-1; tentatively, D is TRBD2 (6 bases). Gene TRBJ2-5 matches the end of the DNA better, so the J call may be wrong. Germline loops: CDR1 DFQATT, CDR2 SNEGSKA (reference sequence). CDR3 length equals 13 residues. The CDR3 here is CSAAAAGGETQYF. In DNA, the CDR3 is TGCAGTGCCGCGGCAGCCGGGGGTGAGACCCAGTACTTC.

The table lists this clonotype with a few counts. This chain uses TRBV12-3 or TRBV12-4 with TRBJ1-6; D not resolved. The V end was cut by 7 bases, the J end by 7 bases, with 14 bases between. The CDR3 contains 14 residues. The CDR3 reads CASNSWGPNSPLHF. The CDR3 DNA reads as TGTGCCAGCAATTCGTGGGGTCCAAATTCACCCCTCCACTTT.

This clonotype ranks as medium-sized. This chain uses TRBV6-1 with TRBJ2-1; D is uncertain. TRBJ2-7 matches the DNA end more closely, so the J call is doubtful. The germline CDR1 and CDR2 sequences are MNHNS and SASEGT. The CDR3 consists of 14 residues. CDR3 loop: CASSPRSPPYEQYF. CDR3 coding DNA: TGTGCCAGCAGTCCACGGAGTCCACCCTACGAGCAGTACTTC.

The chain uses TRBV12-3 or TRBV12-4 and TRBJ1-2, with D possibly TRBD1 on 6 matching bases. The CDR3 runs 13 residues. Trimming took off 0 bases at V and 7 bases at J, with 9 bases between the two ends. The CDR3 DNA follows: TGTGCCAGCAGTTTAGCACAGGGCTTTGGCTACACCTTC. This translates into CASSLAQGFGYTF.

This clonotype was recorded at least ten times. V usage is TRBV12-3 or TRBV12-4 and J usage is TRBJ2-1; TRBD2 is a possible D gene (5 bases). The CDR3 runs to 15 residues. The V gene lost 6 bases and the J gene lost 2 bases, with 14 bases spanning the gap. The CDR3 nucleotides are TGTGCCAGCAGCCCGGACGGGAATCCCTACAATGAGCAGTTCTTC. Translated, it gives CASSPDGNPYNEQFF.

CDR3 nucleotide sequence: TGTGCCAGCAGTTACCTCCGGGCCGTCGAGACCCAGTTCTTC. Translated: CASSYLRAVETQFF. The chain has TRBV6-5 and TRBJ2-1, with unresolved D. Germline loops: CDR1 MNHEY, CDR2 SVGAGI. Trimming removed 2 bases at V and 13 bases at J, with 18 bases between. The CDR3 consists of 14 residues.

At least ten counts were recorded for this clonotype. V gene TRBV11-2 combines with J gene TRBJ1-1; no clear D gene. Trimming took 6 bases from V and 1 from J, leaving 12 bases between them. This CDR3 has 14 amino acids. CDR1 is SGHAT, CDR2 FQNNGV, per germline. This CDR3 is CASRHPDGNTEAFF. The CDR3 DNA sequence: TGTGCCAGCAGACATCCCGACGGGAACACTGAAGCTTTCTTT.

This chain links TRBV6-1 with TRBJ1-2; D is undetermined. This CDR3 comprises 12 residues. Germline V gene lookup returns CDR1 MNHNS and CDR2 SASEGT. V was cut by 3 bases and J by 2 bases, with 4 bases left in between. DNA of the CDR3: TGTGCCAGCAGTGATAGGAACTATGGCTACACCTTC. As protein: CASSDRNYGYTF.

This clonotype came up many times. The chain carries TRBV24-1 and TRBJ2-3; D is perhaps TRBD1 or TRBD2 (5 bases each). V lost 0 bases and J 0 bases, leaving 9 bases between the germline ends. CDR3 length: 16 amino acids. The V gene's germline CDR1 is KGHDR and CDR2 SFDVKD. CDR3 protein: CATSDLRGGSTDTQYF. In nucleotides, the CDR3 is TGTGCCACCAGTGATTTGCGGGGCGGGAGCACAGATACGCAGTATTTT.

The table lists this clonotype with many counts. The rearrangement joins TRBV27 to TRBJ1-2, with D unclear. Germline-derived CDR1 and CDR2 are MNHEY and SMNVEV (reference sequence). The CDR3 is made up of 14 amino acids. V was trimmed by 3 bases and J by 5 bases, leaving 13 bases between them. The DNA for the CDR3 is TGTGCCAGCAGTTTGGGAGGGCCCAGGTATGGCTACACCTTC. It is translated as CASSLGGPRYGYTF.

The J gene is TRBJ2-3, the V gene TRBV27; 14 bases line up with TRBD2. With 6 bases clipped from V and 1 base from J, the junction kept 12 bases outside the gene matches. Germline loops: CDR1 MNHEY, CDR2 SMNVEV (reference sequence). This CDR3 is built from 19 residues. The CDR3 DNA reads as TGTGCCAGCAGCCACAAACCGGCGGGACTAGCGGGGGGCACAGATACGCAGTATTTT. It translates to CASSHKPAGLAGGTDTQYF.

By share of the sample, this clonotype is medium-sized (0.01 to 0.1%). The chain employs TRBV6-1 and TRBJ2-5; TRBD1 is a possible D gene (5 bases). Gene TRBJ2-7 matches the end of the DNA better, so the J call may be wrong. CDR3 length: 14 amino acids. CDR1 is MNHNS, CDR2 SASEGT, per germline. For the CDR3, the DNA is TGTGCCAGCAGTGAAGCACAGGTAGGGTACGAGCAGTACTTC. This translates into CASSEAQVGYEQYF.

This clonotype appeared a few times. This chain connects TRBV7-6 to TRBJ2-1, with 10 bases that match TRBD2. The CDR3 runs to 14 residues. From germline, CDR1 is SGHVS and CDR2 FNYEAQ. V lost 5 bases, J lost 6 bases, and 4 bases stayed unmatched. As DNA, the CDR3 is TGTGCCAGCAGCCTGGGACTAGCGAGCAATGAGCAGTTCTTC. This encodes CASSLGLASNEQFF.

The chain links TRBV20-1 to TRBJ2-3; D unclear. Germline values: CDR1 DFQATT, CDR2 SNEGSKA (reference sequence). This CDR3 is built from 14 residues. Trimming took 0 bases from V and 1 from J, leaving 8 bases between them. The CDR3 DNA reads TGCAGTGCTAGAGACGAGCGCGGCACAGATACGCAGTATTTT. This codes for CSARDERGTDTQYF.

This clonotype is medium-sized (0.01 to 0.1%) by share. The chain couples TRBV12-3 or TRBV12-4 to TRBJ2-5, with D uncertain. The CDR3 runs to 13 residues. Trimming left V 2 bases short and J 1 base short, with 5 bases between. CDR3 DNA: TGTGCCAGCAGTTTAAGCCCCCAAGAGACCCAGTACTTC. It codes for CASSLSPQETQYF.

J is TRBJ2-3 and V is TRBV5-1; D is uncertain. Germline CDR1 and CDR2: SGHRS and YFSETQ. The CDR3 has 13 residues. V lost 6 bases and J lost 0, with 8 bases in between. DNA for the CDR3: TGCGCCAGCAAAACCTCTAGCACAGATACGCAGTATTTT. It is translated as CASKTSSTDTQYF. The full variable domain, with the rest looked up from reference TRBV5-1 and TRBJ2-3, is KAGVTQTPRYLIKTRGQQVTLSCSPISGHRSVSWYQQTPGQGLQFLFEYFSETQRNKGNFPGRFSGRQFSNSRSEMNVSTLELGDSALYLCASKTSSTDTQYFGPGTRLTVL.

This clonotype was seen a handful of times. Germline is not matched at one junction end, which may reflect a read error. This chain links TRBV7-7 with TRBJ2-1, with D uncertain. Germline assignment: CDR1 SSHAT and CDR2 FNYEAQ (reference sequence). The CDR3 runs 15 residues. CDR3 residues: CASSPTQSSYNEQFF. The CDR3 DNA reads as TGTGCTAGCAGCCCTACACAGAGCTCCTACAATGAGCAGTTCTTC. Together with reference TRBV7-7 and TRBJ2-1, the CDR3 gives the full variable domain: GAGVSQSPRYKVTKRGQDVTLRCDPISSHATLYWYQQALGQGPEFLTYFNYEAQPDKSGLPSDRFSAERPEGSISTLTIQRTEQRDSAMYRCASSPTQSSYNEQFFGPGTRLTVL.

About this clonotype: This may be a read error: a much more frequent sequence differs by one nucleotide. The chain employs TRBV11-3 and TRBJ2-5; the D gene is possibly TRBD2 (5 bases). The assigned J gene may be wrong: the sequence end matches TRBJ2-1 better. The CDR3 is 12 amino acids. CDR1 is SGHNT and CDR2 is YENEEA in the germline V gene. The CDR3 here is CTSSPSGNEQFF. The CDR3 DNA follows: TGTACCAGCAGCCCGTCGGGGAATGAGCAGTTCTTC.

This clonotype was seen more than once but under ten times. The chain has TRBV18 and TRBJ2-1; TRBD1 matches 7 bases. Germline V gives CDR1 KGHSH, CDR2 LQKENI. V was clipped by 1 base and J by 0 bases; unmatched bases: 3. The CDR3 totals 16 residues. This CDR3 is CASSPRDSSSYNEQFF. The CDR3 nucleotides are TGTGCCAGCTCACCACGGGACAGCAGCTCCTACAATGAGCAGTTCTTC.

This clonotype was seen a few times. The chain couples TRBV11-1 to TRBJ2-1; 11 bases are shared with TRBD2. The CDR3 extends over 16 amino acids. Trimming at V came to 5 bases and at J to 4 bases, leaving 7 bases not matched to a gene. Germline CDR1 SGHAT, CDR2 FQDESV (reference sequence). Here the CDR3 reads CASSGGTSGLYNEQFF. In DNA, the CDR3 is TGTGCCAGCAGCGGGGGGACTAGCGGCCTGTACAATGAGCAGTTCTTC. Drawing the rest from reference TRBV11-1 and TRBJ2-1, the complete variable domain is EAEVAQSPRYKITEKSQAVAFWCDPISGHATLYWYRQILGQGPELLVQFQDESVVDDSQLPKDRFSAERLKGVDSTLKIQPAELGDSAMYLCASSGGTSGLYNEQFFGPGTRLTVL.

This clonotype is deemed medium-sized. This sequence joins TRBV10-1 and TRBJ2-2; the D call may be TRBD1 or TRBD2 (6 bases each). There are 15 residues in the CDR3. V lost 3 bases, J lost 5 bases, and 13 bases lay in between. Germline V lookup: CDR1 WNHNN, CDR2 SYGVQD (reference sequence). In DNA, the CDR3 is TGCGCCAGCAGTGAAGGACGGGGGCTTACCGGGGAGCTGTTTTTT. It translates to CASSEGRGLTGELFF.

The chain links TRBV4-3 to TRBJ2-1, with TRBD1 identical over 11 bases. Unmatched junction bases numbered 8, after V lost 4 bases and J lost 3 bases. Germline V gives CDR1 LGHNA, CDR2 YSLEER. The CDR3 consists of 17 residues. The CDR3 protein is CASSLTPGQGVYNEQFF. In nucleotides, the CDR3 is TGCGCCAGCAGCCTAACCCCGGGACAGGGGGTCTACAATGAGCAGTTCTTC.

This clonotype was seen a few times. A clone one base away is much larger, so this may be a read error. The CDR3 loop is CASSSGLDNEQYF. The CDR3 DNA reads TGTGCCAGCAGTTCGGGACTAGACAATGAGCAGTACTTC. This chain uses TRBV27 with TRBJ2-3, with 8 nucleotides matching TRBD2. Judging by the DNA end, TRBJ2-7 fits better; the J call may be wrong. Germline V lookup: CDR1 MNHEY, CDR2 SMNVEV (reference sequence). The length of the CDR3 is 13 residues.

With regard to this clonotype: A much larger clone lies a single base off, so this may be a read error. This chain connects TRBV6-6 to TRBJ1-2; 11 positions match TRBD1. Losses at the gene ends were 0 bases for V and 7 bases for J; bases not matched to a gene: 7. The CDR3 spans 16 residues. The germline V gene encodes CDR1 MNHNY and CDR2 SVGAGI (reference sequence). The CDR3, as DNA: TGTGCCAGCAGTTACTCCCGGACAGGGGGCGGATTTGGCTACACCTTC. It codes for CASSYSRTGGGFGYTF.